Here is one T cell receptor (beta chain) with its context. The DNA input per sorted-subset replicate PCR was roughly 180 ng, corresponding to 30,000 or so T cell genomes. The assay was immunoSEQ multiplex PCR, and TCRdb's table has in-frame clones only and misses some. The table records over a million clones, approximately 98% of them present only once. V was cut by 4 bases and J by 5 bases, with 8 bases left in between. In germline, CDR1 is SQVTM, CDR2 ANQGSEA. CDR3 length: 11 amino acids. This entry is derived from a study of shared clonotypes between healthy human individuals. A CD45RA+ naive subset and a CD45RA-negative memory subset were split from CD4+ cells.

The clonotype comes from a man aged 25-45 years in good health. J is TRBJ1-1 and V is TRBV29-1; D unclear. The specimen sequenced was naive CD4+ T cells sorted from blood. Subset specified: CD45RA+ positively selected. CDR3 sequence reads: CSVVPRTEAFF. CDR3 nucleotides: TGCAGCGTTGTCCCGAGGACTGAAGCTTTCTTT.